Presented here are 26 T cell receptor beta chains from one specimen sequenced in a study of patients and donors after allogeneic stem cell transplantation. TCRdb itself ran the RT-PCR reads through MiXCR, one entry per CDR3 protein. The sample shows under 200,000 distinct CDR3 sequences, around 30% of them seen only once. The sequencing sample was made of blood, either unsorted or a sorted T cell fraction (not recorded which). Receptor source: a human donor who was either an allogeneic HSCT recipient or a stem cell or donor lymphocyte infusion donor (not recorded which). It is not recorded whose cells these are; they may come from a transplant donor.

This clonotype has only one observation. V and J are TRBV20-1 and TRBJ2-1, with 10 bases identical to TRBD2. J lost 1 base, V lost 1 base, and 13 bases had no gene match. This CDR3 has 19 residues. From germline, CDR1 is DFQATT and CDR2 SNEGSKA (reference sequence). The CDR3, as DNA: TGCAGTGCTAGAGGCGTGAAGGGAATAGCGGGAGGTTCCTACAATGAGCAGTTCTTC. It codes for CSARGVKGIAGGSYNEQFF.

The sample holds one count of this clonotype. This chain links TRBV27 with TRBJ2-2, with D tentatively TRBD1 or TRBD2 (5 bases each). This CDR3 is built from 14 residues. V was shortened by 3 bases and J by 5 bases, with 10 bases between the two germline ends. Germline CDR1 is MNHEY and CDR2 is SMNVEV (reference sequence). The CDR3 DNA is TGTGCCAGCAGTTTGGGTGAGGGGACCGGGGAGCTGTTTTTT. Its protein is CASSLGEGTGELFF.

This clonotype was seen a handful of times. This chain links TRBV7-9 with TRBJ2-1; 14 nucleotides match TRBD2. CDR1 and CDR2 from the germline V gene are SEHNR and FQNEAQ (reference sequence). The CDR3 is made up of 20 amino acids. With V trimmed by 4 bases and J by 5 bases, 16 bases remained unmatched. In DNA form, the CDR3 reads TGTGCCAGCAGCTCAGTGGGACTAGCGGGAGCCGGTCGGGGTGACAATGAGCAGTTCTTC. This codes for CASSSVGLAGAGRGDNEQFF.

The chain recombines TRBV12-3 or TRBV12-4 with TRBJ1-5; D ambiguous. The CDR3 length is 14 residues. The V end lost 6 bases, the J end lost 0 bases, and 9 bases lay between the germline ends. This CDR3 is CASRTGLSNQPQHF. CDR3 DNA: TGTGCCAGCAGAACCGGTCTTAGCAATCAGCCCCAGCATTTT.

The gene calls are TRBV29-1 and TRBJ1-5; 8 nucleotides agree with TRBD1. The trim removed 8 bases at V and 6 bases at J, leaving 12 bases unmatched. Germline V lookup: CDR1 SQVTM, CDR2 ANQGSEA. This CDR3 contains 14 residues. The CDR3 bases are TGCAGCATCAGCCAGGGGGCGAGAGGTCAGCCCCAGCATTTT. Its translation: CSISQGARGQPQHF.

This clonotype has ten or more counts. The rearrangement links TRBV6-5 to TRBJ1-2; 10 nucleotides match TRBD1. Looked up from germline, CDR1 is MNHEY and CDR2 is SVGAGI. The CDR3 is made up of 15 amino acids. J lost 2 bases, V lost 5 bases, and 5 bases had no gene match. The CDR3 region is CASSRPGQGNYGYTF. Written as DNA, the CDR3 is TGTGCCAGCAGTCGCCCGGGACAGGGGAACTATGGCTACACCTTC.

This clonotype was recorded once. DNA of the CDR3: TGCGCCAGCAGCTTGGGACACAGCTCCTACGAGCAGTACTTC. Its protein product is CASSLGHSSYEQYF. This rearrangement joins TRBV5-1 to TRBJ2-7; the D is unclear. Germline assignment: CDR1 SGHRS and CDR2 YFSETQ. The CDR3 runs to 14 residues. V lost 0 bases to trimming and J lost 0 bases, with 7 bases between them.

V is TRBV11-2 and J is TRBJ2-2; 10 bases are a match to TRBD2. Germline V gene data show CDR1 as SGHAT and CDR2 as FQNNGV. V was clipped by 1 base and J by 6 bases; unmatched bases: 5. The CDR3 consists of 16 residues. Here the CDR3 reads CASSLVVLAGPGELFF. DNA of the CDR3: TGTGCCAGCAGCTTAGTGGTACTAGCGGGGCCCGGGGAGCTGTTTTTT.

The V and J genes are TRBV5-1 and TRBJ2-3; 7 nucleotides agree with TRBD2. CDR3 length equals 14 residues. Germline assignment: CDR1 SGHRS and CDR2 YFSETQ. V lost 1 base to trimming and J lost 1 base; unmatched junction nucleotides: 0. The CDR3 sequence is CASSLSGGTDTQYF. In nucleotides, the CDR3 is TGCGCCAGCAGCTTGAGCGGGGGCACAGATACGCAGTATTTT. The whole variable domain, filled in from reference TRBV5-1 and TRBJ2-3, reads KAGVTQTPRYLIKTRGQQVTLSCSPISGHRSVSWYQQTPGQGLQFLFEYFSETQRNKGNFPGRFSGRQFSNSRSEMNVSTLELGDSALYLCASSLSGGTDTQYFGPGTRLTVL.

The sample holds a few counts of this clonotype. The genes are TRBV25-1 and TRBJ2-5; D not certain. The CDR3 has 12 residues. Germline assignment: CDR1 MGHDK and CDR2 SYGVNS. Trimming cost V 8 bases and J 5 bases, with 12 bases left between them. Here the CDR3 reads CASPVRRETQYF. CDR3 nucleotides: TGTGCCAGCCCCGTAAGAAGGGAGACCCAGTACTTC. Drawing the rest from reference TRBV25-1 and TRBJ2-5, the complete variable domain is EADIYQTPRYLVIGTGKKITLECSQTMGHDKMYWYQQDPGMELHLIHYSYGVNSTEKGDLSSESTVSRIRTEHFPLTLESARPSHTSQYLCASPVRRETQYFGPGTRLLVL.

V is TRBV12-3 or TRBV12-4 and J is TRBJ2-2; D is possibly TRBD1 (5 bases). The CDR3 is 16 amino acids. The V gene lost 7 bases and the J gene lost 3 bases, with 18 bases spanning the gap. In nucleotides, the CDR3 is TGTGCCAGCACTCCCGCACAGGCTCCATACACCGGGGAGCTGTTTTTT. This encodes CASTPAQAPYTGELFF.

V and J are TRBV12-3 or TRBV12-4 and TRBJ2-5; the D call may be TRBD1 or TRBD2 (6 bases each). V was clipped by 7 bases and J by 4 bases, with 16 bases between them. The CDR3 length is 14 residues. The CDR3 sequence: CASTTGGGRETQYF. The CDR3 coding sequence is TGTGCCAGCACCACAGGTGGGGGGCGAGAGACCCAGTACTTC.

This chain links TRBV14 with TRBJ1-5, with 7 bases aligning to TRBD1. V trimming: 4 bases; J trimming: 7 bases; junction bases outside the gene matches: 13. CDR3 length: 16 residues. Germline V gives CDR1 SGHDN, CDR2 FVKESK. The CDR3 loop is CASSRLRGRGHQPQHF. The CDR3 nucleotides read TGTGCCAGCAGCCGCTTACGAGGAAGGGGGCACCAGCCCCAGCATTTT.

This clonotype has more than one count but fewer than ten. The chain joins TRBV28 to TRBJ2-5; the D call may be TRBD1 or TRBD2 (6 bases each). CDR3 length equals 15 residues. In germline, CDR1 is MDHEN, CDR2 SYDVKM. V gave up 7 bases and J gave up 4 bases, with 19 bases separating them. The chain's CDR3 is CASTHSGASRETQYF. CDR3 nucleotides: TGTGCCAGCACCCATTCGGGGGCTAGCAGAGAGACCCAGTACTTC.

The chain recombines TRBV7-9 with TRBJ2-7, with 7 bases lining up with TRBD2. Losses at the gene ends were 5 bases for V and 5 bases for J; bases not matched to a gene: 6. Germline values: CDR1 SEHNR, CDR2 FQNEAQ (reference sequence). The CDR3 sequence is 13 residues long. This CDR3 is CASSPGLGHEQYF. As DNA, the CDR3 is TGTGCCAGCAGCCCCGGACTAGGCCACGAGCAGTACTTC.

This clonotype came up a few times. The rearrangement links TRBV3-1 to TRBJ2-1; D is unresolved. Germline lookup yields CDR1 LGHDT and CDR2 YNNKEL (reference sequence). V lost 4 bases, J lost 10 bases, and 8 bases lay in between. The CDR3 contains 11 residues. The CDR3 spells CASSLSGEQFF. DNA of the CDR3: TGTGCCAGCAGCCTCTCCGGGGAGCAGTTCTTC.

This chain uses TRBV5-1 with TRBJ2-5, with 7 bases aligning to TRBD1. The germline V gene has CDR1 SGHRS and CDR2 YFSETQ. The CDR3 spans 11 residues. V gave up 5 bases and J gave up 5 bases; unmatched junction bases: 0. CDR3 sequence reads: CASRDRETQYF. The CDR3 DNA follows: TGCGCCAGCAGGGACAGGGAGACCCAGTACTTC.

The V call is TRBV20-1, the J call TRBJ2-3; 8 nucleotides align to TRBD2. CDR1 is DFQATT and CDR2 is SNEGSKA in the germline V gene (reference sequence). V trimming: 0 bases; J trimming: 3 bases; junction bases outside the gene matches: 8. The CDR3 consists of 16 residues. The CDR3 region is CSARDTSGSKTDTQYF. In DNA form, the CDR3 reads TGCAGTGCTAGAGATACCAGCGGGAGTAAGACAGATACGCAGTATTTT.

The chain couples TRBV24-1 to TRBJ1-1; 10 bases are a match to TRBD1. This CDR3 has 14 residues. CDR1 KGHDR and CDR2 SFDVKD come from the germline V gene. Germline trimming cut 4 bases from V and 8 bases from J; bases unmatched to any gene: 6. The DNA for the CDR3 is TGTGCCACCAGTGACCCCGGACAGGGGGGAGAAGCTTTCTTT. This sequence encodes CATSDPGQGGEAFF.

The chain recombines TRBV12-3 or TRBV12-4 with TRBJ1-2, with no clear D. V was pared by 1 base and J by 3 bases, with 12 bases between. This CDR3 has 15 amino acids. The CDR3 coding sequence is TGTGCCAGCAGTTTAGGCCCAGACATCGACTATGGCTACACCTTC. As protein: CASSLGPDIDYGYTF.

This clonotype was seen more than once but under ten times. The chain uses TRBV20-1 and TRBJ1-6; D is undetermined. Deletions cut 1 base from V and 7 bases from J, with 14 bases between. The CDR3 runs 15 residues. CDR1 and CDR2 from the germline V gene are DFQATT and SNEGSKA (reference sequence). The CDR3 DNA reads TGCAGTGCTAGAGTGGCGTCAAGAGTGAATTCACCCCTCCACTTT. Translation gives CSARVASRVNSPLHF.

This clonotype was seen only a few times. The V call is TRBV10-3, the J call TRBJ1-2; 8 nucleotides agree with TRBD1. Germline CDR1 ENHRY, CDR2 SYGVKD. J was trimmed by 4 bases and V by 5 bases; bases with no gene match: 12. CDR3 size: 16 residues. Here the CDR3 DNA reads TGTGCCATCAGTTTTGGTGCAGGGGGCCCTCTCTATGGCTACACCTTC. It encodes CAISFGAGGPLYGYTF.

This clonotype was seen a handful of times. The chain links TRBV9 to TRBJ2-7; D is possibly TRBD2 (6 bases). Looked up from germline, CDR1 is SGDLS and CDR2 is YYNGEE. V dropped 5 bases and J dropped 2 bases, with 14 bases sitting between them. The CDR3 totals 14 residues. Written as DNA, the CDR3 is TGTGCCAGCAGTGATGGACTACTCACCTACGAGCAGTACTTC. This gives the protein CASSDGLLTYEQYF.

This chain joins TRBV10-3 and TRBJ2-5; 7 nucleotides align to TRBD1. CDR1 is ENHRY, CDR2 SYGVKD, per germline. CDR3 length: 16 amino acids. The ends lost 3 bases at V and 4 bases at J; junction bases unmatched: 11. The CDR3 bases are TGTGCCATCAGTGAATCTGGGACAGCTCGATTAGAGACCCAGTACTTC. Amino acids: CAISESGTARLETQYF.

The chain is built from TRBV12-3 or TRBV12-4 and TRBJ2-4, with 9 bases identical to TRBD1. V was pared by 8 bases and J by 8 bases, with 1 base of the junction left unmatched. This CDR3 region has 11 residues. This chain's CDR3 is CASGTGYIQYF. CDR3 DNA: TGTGCCAGCGGGACAGGGTACATTCAGTACTTC.

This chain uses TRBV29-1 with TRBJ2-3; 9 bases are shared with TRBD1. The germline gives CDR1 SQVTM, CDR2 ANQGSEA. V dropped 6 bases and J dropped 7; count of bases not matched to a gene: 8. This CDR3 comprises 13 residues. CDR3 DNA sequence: TGCAGCGTCTGGACAGGGGCCAGGTATACGCAGTATTTT. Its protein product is CSVWTGARYTQYF.